The 18 T cell receptor beta chains presented below share a single source sample, sequenced in a study of CD8+ T cells in alopecia areata. In each case, RNA was isolated and then reverse transcribed into cDNA as the sequencing template. Some clones are missing from TCRdb's copy, which holds only in-frame ones; the method was immunoSEQ multiplex PCR. The profile shows 110,000 or so clones, 35% to 40% of them singletons. The sequenced sample was CD4+ T cells sorted from blood. The receptors here all came from a human donor with alopecia areata.

This clone has just a few counts. The chain employs TRBV14 and TRBJ1-4, with no clear D. The CDR3 runs to 12 residues. Germline V gene lookup returns CDR1 SGHDN and CDR2 FVKESK. Trimming stripped 5 bases from V and 8 bases from J, with 9 bases between. This CDR3 is CASSTVREKLFF. As DNA, the CDR3 is TGTGCCAGCAGCACCGTGCGCGAAAAACTGTTTTTT. The variable domain in full, completed from reference TRBV14 and TRBJ1-4, reads EAGVTQFPSHSVIEKGQTVTLRCDPISGHDNLYWYRRVMGKEIKFLLHFVKESKQDESGMPNNRFLAERTGGTYSTLKVQPAELEDSGVYFCASSTVREKLFFGSGTQLSVL.

The CDR3 DNA reads as TGCAGCGTTGAAGAGGTCAAAAATCAGCCCCAGCATTTT. It translates to CSVEEVKNQPQHF. The gene calls are TRBV29-1 and TRBJ1-5; D remains unclear. The ends were cut back, 0 bases at V and 4 bases at J, with 7 bases in the middle. The CDR3 is made up of 13 amino acids. Germline loops: CDR1 SQVTM, CDR2 ANQGSEA.

The chain uses TRBV29-1 and TRBJ1-5; no firm D call. Trimming pared 4 bases from V and 2 bases from J, leaving 9 bases between. The CDR3 is made up of 13 amino acids. CDR1 and CDR2 (germline): SQVTM, ANQGSEA. The CDR3 loop is CSVGGNGNQPQHF. CDR3 sequence (DNA): TGCAGCGTTGGAGGGAATGGCAATCAGCCCCAGCATTTT. The whole variable domain, filled in from reference TRBV29-1 and TRBJ1-5, reads SAVISQKPSRDICQRGTSLTIQCQVDSQVTMMFWYRQQPGQSLTLIATANQGSEATYESGFVIDKFPISRPNLTFSTLTVSNMSPEDSSIYLCSVGGNGNQPQHFGDGTRLSIL.

This clone was detected only a few times. V is TRBV7-2 and J is TRBJ2-7; 8 bases agree with TRBD1. Germline loops: CDR1 SGHTA, CDR2 FQGNSA. This CDR3 has 13 residues. V trimming: 3 bases; J trimming: 3 bases; junction bases outside the gene matches: 1. Written as DNA, the CDR3 is TGTGCCAGCAGCTTTGGACAGGGCTACGAGCAGTACTTC. This gives the protein CASSFGQGYEQYF.

The CDR3 spells CASSLVGGNTEAFF. CDR3 coding DNA: TGCGCCAGCAGCCTCGTCGGGGGGAACACTGAAGCTTTCTTT. This chain joins TRBV4-3 and TRBJ1-1; TRBD1 is a possible D gene (5 bases). The CDR3 has 14 amino acids. V shed 4 bases and J shed 1 base, with 10 bases lying between them. Germline V lookup: CDR1 LGHNA, CDR2 YSLEER.

The rearrangement joins TRBV30 to TRBJ1-5; D remains ambiguous. The V and J ends lost 5 bases and 10 bases respectively, with 24 bases between them. CDR1 is GTSNPN, CDR2 SVGIG, per germline (reference sequence). The CDR3 sequence is 15 residues long. The CDR3 region is CAWADKGGVNRPQHF. CDR3 nucleotide sequence: TGTGCCTGGGCAGATAAGGGCGGCGTCAATCGACCCCAGCATTTT.

The CDR3 sequence is CAWSNGGGGYEQYF. The CDR3 region has the DNA TGTGCCTGGAGTAATGGGGGAGGAGGCTACGAGCAGTACTTC. The chain has TRBV30 and TRBJ2-7, with D perhaps matching TRBD2 (6 bases). The CDR3 spans 14 residues. CDR1 is GTSNPN and CDR2 is SVGIG in the germline V gene (reference sequence). Trimming removed 2 bases from V and 3 bases from J, with 14 bases in between. Looking up the rest from reference TRBV30 and TRBJ2-7 gives the full variable domain: SQTIHQWPATLVQPVGSPLSLECTVEGTSNPNLYWYRQAAGRGLQLLFYSVGIGQISSEVPQNLSASRPQDRQFILSSKKLLLSDSGFYLCAWSNGGGGYEQYFGPGTRLTVT.

The chain joins TRBV9 to TRBJ2-7; 12 nucleotides agree with TRBD2. This CDR3 has 15 amino acids. V lost 2 bases and J lost 6; bases outside the gene matches: 6. From germline, CDR1 is SGDLS and CDR2 YYNGEE. The CDR3 reads CASSVTSGSGGEQYF. CDR3 sequence (DNA): TGTGCCAGCAGCGTGACTAGCGGGAGTGGGGGCGAGCAGTACTTC.

The rearrangement joins TRBV4-1 to TRBJ2-7; 7 bases map to TRBD1. V shed 1 base, J shed 2 bases, and the junction held 8 bases outside the gene matches. The CDR3 contains 16 residues. CDR1 and CDR2 (germline): MGHRA, YSYEKL. CDR3 sequence (DNA): TGCGCCAGCAGCCAAGGTGGGACAGTCCCCACCTACGAGCAGTACTTC. This codes for CASSQGGTVPTYEQYF.

J is TRBJ2-5 and V is TRBV7-6, with D maybe TRBD2 (5 bases). CDR1 and CDR2 (germline): SGHVS, FNYEAQ. V lost 4 bases and J lost 0, with 9 bases in between. The CDR3 consists of 14 residues. This CDR3 is CASSSSGNQETQYF. CDR3 nucleotides: TGTGCCAGCAGCTCAAGCGGCAACCAAGAGACCCAGTACTTC.

This clone was detected a few times. The gene calls are TRBV7-2 and TRBJ2-7, with D unclear. This CDR3 comprises 14 residues. Trimming shortened V by 1 base and J by 3 bases, and 10 bases separated the two germline ends. Germline CDR1 is SGHTA and CDR2 is FQGNSA. The CDR3 reads CASSLDRTNYEQYF. The CDR3 nucleotides are TGTGCCAGCAGCTTAGACCGCACCAACTACGAGCAGTACTTC.

This clone showed up just a few times. V is TRBV29-1 and J is TRBJ2-3; D ambiguous. Deletions cut 6 bases from V and 1 base from J, with 14 bases between. Germline assignment: CDR1 SQVTM and CDR2 ANQGSEA. The CDR3 contains 14 residues. The CDR3 DNA is TGCAGCGTGGACCTAGGGCTGGGCACAGATACGCAGTATTTT. Its translation: CSVDLGLGTDTQYF.

This clone showed up just a few times. The sample carries other DNA sequences with the same CDR3. The rearrangement uses TRBV7-8 and TRBJ2-7; no clear D gene. The CDR3 extends over 11 amino acids. V was pared by 5 bases and J by 4 bases, with 6 bases between. The germline gives CDR1 SGHVS, CDR2 FQNEAQ. The DNA for the CDR3 is TGTGCCAGCAGCCCCGCGTACGAGCAGTACTTC. Translation gives CASSPAYEQYF.

This rearrangement joins TRBV6-6 to TRBJ1-1; 10 bases are shared with TRBD1. J lost 0 bases, V lost 7 bases, and 8 bases had no gene match. This CDR3 region has 16 residues. Germline loops: CDR1 MNHNY, CDR2 SVGAGI (reference sequence). The CDR3 nucleotides are TGTGCCAGCACGAGGACAGGGGGAAATATGAACACTGAAGCTTTCTTT. Its translation is CASTRTGGNMNTEAFF.

This clone was seen more than once but under ten times. The rearrangement joins TRBV5-1 to TRBJ1-2; 9 bases are a match to TRBD1. Trimming removed 4 bases from V and 4 bases from J; junction bases left unmatched: 11. The CDR3 contains 16 residues. Germline CDR1 reads SGHRS; CDR2 reads YFSETQ. The CDR3: CASSPRTGATGYGYTF. CDR3 DNA: TGCGCCAGCAGCCCAAGGACAGGGGCGACGGGCTATGGCTACACCTTC.

The rearrangement links TRBV29-1 to TRBJ2-1; weak D call: TRBD2 (7 bases). Germline CDR1 SQVTM, CDR2 ANQGSEA. This CDR3 region has 15 residues. The germline V and J ends were trimmed by 4 bases and 5 bases, with 18 bases remaining between them. The CDR3: CSVGGEGGFNNEQFF. Here the CDR3 DNA reads TGCAGCGTTGGAGGGGAGGGGGGCTTTAACAATGAGCAGTTCTTC.

V is TRBV4-3 and J is TRBJ1-2; possibly TRBD1 for D (5 bases). V lost 2 bases, J lost 4 bases, and 8 bases lay in between. The CDR3 runs to 13 residues. Germline V gene lookup returns CDR1 LGHNA and CDR2 YSLEER. For the CDR3, the DNA is TGCGCCAGCAGCCAACAGGGCCGCTATGGCTACACCTTC. It is translated as CASSQQGRYGYTF.

This chain joins TRBV27 and TRBJ2-5; 8 positions match TRBD1. This CDR3 contains 14 residues. J lost 4 bases, V lost 6 bases, and 7 bases had no gene match. CDR1 and CDR2 (germline): MNHEY, SMNVEV (reference sequence). The CDR3 loop is CASRWTGTGETQYF. CDR3 DNA sequence: TGTGCCAGCAGATGGACAGGGACAGGAGAGACCCAGTACTTC.